A single T cell receptor beta chain is shown here with its context. What it binds is not known. TCRdb's copy holds only in-frame clones and misses some; the assay was immunoSEQ multiplex PCR. The sample consists of more than 65,000 clones, around 80% of them appearing once. This entry belongs to a study of T cell responses to AZD1222 COVID-19 vaccine. Findings of the study overall: Clonal diversity was possibly underestimated, and the donors were mostly white British, with more females. Along spike, vaccine-associated CD4 TCRs were found throughout, with dominance at 160-218 and 743-854. The peak T cell response came first, and repertoires were sampled only after it. The breadth and depth of Spike-specific TCRs increased once two AZD1222 doses had been given.

The material sequenced was peripheral blood, taken on day 0 of AZD1222 vaccination. The origin of this receptor is an adult in good health.

The CDR3 loop reads CASSNRAGEKLFF. DNA for the CDR3: TGTGCCAGCAGCAACCGGGCCGGAGAAAAACTGTTTTTT. The chain combines TRBV7-9 with TRBJ1-4; unclear D gene. Trimming left V 5 bases short and J 8 bases short, with 12 bases between. This CDR3 spans 13 amino acids. Germline lookup yields CDR1 SEHNR and CDR2 FQNEAQ (reference sequence).